This T cell receptor beta chain was identified in a study of vaccination and CD4 T cells after COVID-19. With respect to this clonotype: Its specificity is not known.

Sequence data for DNA of cultured CD4+ T cells were generated by the Oncomine TCR Beta short-read assay. TCRdb re-derived calls from the PCR reads in MiXCR, one entry per CDR3 protein. The profile shows 5,800 or so distinct CDR3 sequences, around 68% of them singletons. Documented treatment: roughly ten-day PBMC culture with coronavirus spike peptide pools or control peptides (ViraFEST assay). The CDR3 length is 19 residues. Per the germline V gene, CDR1 is MNHEY and CDR2 is SVGEGT. Trimming stripped 1 base from V and 0 bases from J, with 22 bases between. The receptor's source is a human donor who had recovered from COVID-19. The sequenced sample was CD4+ T cells from blood, cultured in vitro. The chain employs TRBV6-2 or TRBV6-3 and TRBJ2-7; possible D gene TRBD1, 6 bases. As DNA, the CDR3 is TGTGCCAGCAGTTACTGGATGGTGGGAGCAGGGGTCGCCTCCTACGAGCAGTACTTC. Protein: CASSYWMVGAGVASYEQYF.